Reported below is one T cell receptor beta chain. Its antigen remains unknown. The data were taken from a study of cytomegalovirus exposure and HLA in healthy donors. Use of 60 Vbeta and 13 Jbeta primers characterized the PCR. The assay was immunoSEQ multiplex PCR, and TCRdb's table has in-frame clones only and misses some. The sample gives about 170,000 clones, around 62% of which show up once; roughly 2.9% is in the top ten. Whole-study findings and limits: Follow-up analysis seemed to connect common viral pathogens with several of the most significant clusters identified.

This clonotype was obtained from a man in his forties or fifties in good health and CMV-seronegative. The sequenced material came from PBMCs.

CDR3: CASSGDRGRHSPLHF. In DNA, the CDR3 is TGTGCCAGCAGCGGGGACAGGGGCCGACATTCACCCCTCCACTTT. The rearrangement links TRBV7-2 to TRBJ1-6; 10 bases map to TRBD1. Germline CDR1 and CDR2: SGHTA and FQGNSA. The length of the CDR3 is 15 residues. V dropped 5 bases and J dropped 8; count of bases not matched to a gene: 6.